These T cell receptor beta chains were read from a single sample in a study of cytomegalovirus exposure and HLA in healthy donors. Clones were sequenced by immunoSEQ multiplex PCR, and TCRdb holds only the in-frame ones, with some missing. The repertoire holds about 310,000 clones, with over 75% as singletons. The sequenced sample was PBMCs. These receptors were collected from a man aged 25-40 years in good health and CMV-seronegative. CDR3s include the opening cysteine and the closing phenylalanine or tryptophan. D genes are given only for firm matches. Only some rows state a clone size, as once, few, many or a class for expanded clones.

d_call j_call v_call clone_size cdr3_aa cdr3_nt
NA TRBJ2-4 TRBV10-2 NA CASKQELAKNIQYF TGCGCCAGCAAACAGGAGCTAGCCAAAAACATTCAGTACTTC
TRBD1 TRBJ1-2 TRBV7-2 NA CASSLGQGRGYTF TGTGCCAGCAGTTTGGGACAGGGTCGTGGCTACACCTTC
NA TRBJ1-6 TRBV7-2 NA CASSWDGGDYNSPLHF TGTGCCAGCAGCTGGGATGGAGGGGACTATAATTCACCCCTCCACTTT
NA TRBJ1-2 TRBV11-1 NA CASSGAASNYGYTF TGTGCCAGCAGCGGGGCTGCTTCTAACTATGGCTACACCTTC
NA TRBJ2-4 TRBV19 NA CASSDRPAKNIQYF TGTGCCAGTAGTGACAGGCCGGCCAAAAACATTCAGTACTTC
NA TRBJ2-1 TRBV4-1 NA CASSVLPGTYNEQFF TGCGCCAGCAGCGTCCTCCCAGGGACCTACAATGAGCAGTTCTTC
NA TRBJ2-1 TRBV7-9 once CASSFSPSAYNEQFF TGTGCCAGCAGCTTCAGCCCTAGCGCCTACAATGAGCAGTTCTTC
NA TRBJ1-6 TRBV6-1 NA CASKNVRGSPLHF TGTGCCAGCAAAAATGTCAGGGGTTCACCCCTCCACTTT
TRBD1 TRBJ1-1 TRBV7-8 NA CASTTFDRVGRAFF TGTGCCAGCACCACATTTGACAGGGTCGGTCGAGCTTTCTTT
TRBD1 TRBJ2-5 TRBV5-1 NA CASSLEGAAQETQYF TGCGCCAGCAGCTTGGAGGGGGCAGCTCAAGAGACCCAGTACTTC
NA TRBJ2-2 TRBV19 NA CASSITPGINTGELFF TGTGCCAGTAGTATAACGCCGGGGATTAACACCGGGGAGCTGTTTTTT
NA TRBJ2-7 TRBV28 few CAGGAFGEQYF TGTGCCGGCGGGGCGTTCGGCGAGCAGTACTTC
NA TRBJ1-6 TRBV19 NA CASSIRAPSPLHF TGTGCCAGTAGTATCAGGGCCCCTTCACCCCTCCACTTT